This T cell receptor (beta chain) stems from a study of metastatic and nonmetastatic thyroid tumors. Study information: Repertoires were compared across blood and tumor or nodule tissue from malignant and benign thyroid patients. Overall study findings and caveats: Malignant thyroid tumors reportedly had TCR beta diversity that was significantly higher than in benign nodules, in blood and tumor.

Authors' data handling: Differences in CDR3 between clinicopathological groups were drawn on to build a classifier intended to discriminate distant-metastatic papillary thyroid cancer patients. Through MiXCR, TCRdb re-clonotyped the PCR reads. TCRdb's processing, not the study's, gives the V and J calls here. Found here are more than 20,000 clones, approximately 22% of them singletons; the top ten hold about 5.8%. The germline CDR1 and CDR2 sequences are MNHEY and SMNVEV (reference sequence). The CDR3 loop spans 14 amino acids. V trimming: 3 bases; J trimming: 4 bases; junction bases outside the gene matches: 6. By sample fraction, this clone is medium-sized (0.01 to 0.1%). Its target is unknown. Prior to thyroid surgery, none of the patients had received any treatment.

The receptor was isolated from a female donor with papillary thyroid cancer or a benign thyroid nodule (not recorded which). Some clones in this sample may be carry-over from other donors' samples. Sequencing was performed on tumor tissue. The gene calls are TRBV27 and TRBJ2-7, with 7 bases fitting TRBD1. In nucleotides, the CDR3 is TGTGCCAGCAGTTTCCCTCAGGGGGAGTACGAGCAGTACTTC. This codes for CASSFPQGEYEQYF.